This is a list of T cell receptor beta chains from one sample in a study of cytomegalovirus exposure and HLA in healthy donors. Method: immunoSEQ multiplex PCR; TCRdb's copy keeps in-frame clones and lacks some. The table records 100,000 or so clones, around 70% of them present only once. The sequencing sample was made of PBMCs. These receptor sequences come from a young man in good health and CMV-seronegative. The CDR3 runs from the conserved cysteine through the conserved F or W. The order of the fields is D gene, V gene, J gene, clone size, CDR3 DNA, CDR3 protein. A D gene is named only where the DNA matches it firmly. Rows may omit the clone size; those that give it use once, few, many or a size class.

NA	TRBV5-4	TRBJ2-7	NA	TGTGCCAGCTCCCTAGAGGGCCAGTCTGGCGAGCAGTACTTC	CASSLEGQSGEQYF
NA	TRBV7-9	TRBJ1-1	NA	TGTGCCAGCAGCTTTACTGATAACACTGAAGCTTTCTTT	CASSFTDNTEAFF
TRBD1	TRBV5-8	TRBJ2-2	few	TGTGCCAGACAGGGGCGAGAGACCACCGGGGAGCTGTTTTTT	CARQGRETTGELFF
TRBD1	TRBV6-5	TRBJ1-4	NA	TGTGCCAGCAGTTACCAACAGGGGGGTGAAAAACTGTTTTTT	CASSYQQGGEKLFF
NA	TRBV6-5	TRBJ1-5	NA	TGTGCCAGCAGTTACCCGCGGGATTTGGGTCAGCCCCAGCATTTT	CASSYPRDLGQPQHF
NA	TRBV7-2	TRBJ2-1	NA	TGTGCCAGCAGCGGCGGGATTCACAATGAGCAGTTCTTC	CASSGGIHNEQFF
NA	TRBV5-8	TRBJ2-3	NA	TGTGCCAGCAGGTTCTCAGGGGATACGCAGTATTTT	CASRFSGDTQYF
TRBD2	TRBV7-9	TRBJ2-7	few	TGTGCCAGCGAAGAGGAGGGAGGGCTTTACGAGCAGTACTTC	CASEEEGGLYEQYF
TRBD1	TRBV5-1	TRBJ2-6	NA	TGCGCCAGCAGCTTGGCTGGGACAGGAGATTTAGTGGCTGGGGCCAACGGCCTGACTTTC	CASSLAGTGDLVAGANGLTF
NA	TRBV18	TRBJ2-7	NA	TGTGCCAGCTCACCGGAGGGGCGGGATGACGAGCAGTACTTC	CASSPEGRDDEQYF
NA	TRBV6-4	TRBJ1-6	NA	TGTGCCAGCAGTGCCACGTCGGGTGTTAGGTCACCCCTCCACTTT	CASSATSGVRSPLHF
NA	TRBV7-3	TRBJ2-2	NA	TGTGCCAGCAGCTCCCAGTACGGGGAGCTGTTTTTT	CASSSQYGELFF
TRBD1	TRBV4-1	TRBJ1-1	NA	TGCGCCAGCAGCCAAGAACGGGACAGGTTAGCGGCTTTCTTT	CASSQERDRLAAFF
TRBD2	TRBV6-6	TRBJ2-7	NA	TGTGCCAGCGGCTCCTCCGGGGGGATGATGTACGAGCAGTACTTC	CASGSSGGMMYEQYF